The rows below give T cell receptor beta chains drawn from one sample of a study of CD8 T cells in Susac syndrome. MiXCR, run by TCRdb on the immunoSEQ multiplex PCR reads, gives a single entry per CDR3 protein. Among 100,000 to 150,000 distinct CDR3 sequences listed, over 80% were seen once. The sequencing input was CD8+ T cells from PBMCs. These receptors all come from a human donor with multiple sclerosis. Both conserved end residues are part of each CDR3. A D gene is named only where the DNA matches it firmly. Size is omitted from some rows. Given values are once, few, many or a class for expanded clones.

clone_size,v_call,d_call,j_call,cdr3_nt,cdr3_aa
-,TRBV27,TRBD2,TRBJ2-1,TGTGCCAGCAGTTTTGGTGCGGGAGCCTCCTACAATGAGCAGTTCTTC,CASSFGAGASYNEQFF
-,TRBV9,-,TRBJ2-3,TGTGCCAGCAGCGATATTACAGATACGCAGTATTTT,CASSDITDTQYF
-,TRBV12-3/TRBV12-4,-,TRBJ2-2,TGTGCCAGCACCAATCCATTGAACACCGGGGAGCTGTTTTTT,CASTNPLNTGELFF
-,TRBV11-1,-,TRBJ2-1,TGTGCCAGCAGCAATGGAGGGGGGAGCTCCTACAATGAGCAGTTCTTC,CASSNGGGSSYNEQFF
-,TRBV19,TRBD1,TRBJ2-1,TGTGCCAGTAACACTAGGGGGCCGAACAATGAGCAGTTCTTC,CASNTRGPNNEQFF
-,TRBV10-3,-,TRBJ1-2,TGTGCCATCAGTGAGCCCTCCCTCCCGGACTATGGCTACACCTTC,CAISEPSLPDYGYTF
once,TRBV30,TRBD1,TRBJ1-2,TGTGCCTGGAGTTGGACAGGGAATGGCTACACCTTC,CAWSWTGNGYTF
-,TRBV10-3,TRBD1,TRBJ2-1,TGTGCCATCAGTGAGATCGGGCAGGGGGCCAACAATGAGCAGTTCTTC,CAISEIGQGANNEQFF
-,TRBV7-9,-,TRBJ1-3,TGTGCCAGCAGCTTTCGTCCCTCTGGAAACACCATATATTTT,CASSFRPSGNTIYF
-,TRBV19,-,TRBJ2-3,TGTGCCAGTAGTATAGCACCAGGGCGAACAGATACGCAGTATTTT,CASSIAPGRTDTQYF
-,TRBV7-9,-,TRBJ1-1,TGTGCCAGCAGCTTCTCTGAGGGGAACACTGAAGCTTTCTTT,CASSFSEGNTEAFF
-,TRBV10-3,TRBD2,TRBJ2-1,TGTGCCATCAGTGAGTCGGGCGGCAAGGGAGGGCATGAGCAGTTCTTC,CAISESGGKGGHEQFF
few,TRBV6-1,TRBD1,TRBJ2-1,TGTGCCACCAAAGATTCACAGGGGTACAATGAGCAGTTCTTC,CATKDSQGYNEQFF
-,TRBV7-9,-,TRBJ2-4,TGTGCCAGCAGCCACGACAGTGGTCCCATGGCCAAAAACATTCAGTACTTC,CASSHDSGPMAKNIQYF
-,TRBV7-9,-,TRBJ2-4,TGTGCCAGCAGCCTCCCGGGACTGAGGGAAAACATTCAGTACTTC,CASSLPGLRENIQYF
-,TRBV29-1,TRBD2,TRBJ2-4,TGCAGCGTAGAACCTACTAGCGGGGCCATTCAGTACTTC,CSVEPTSGAIQYF
-,TRBV2,-,TRBJ1-1,TGTGCCAGCAGTGAATCCACTGAAGCTTTCTTT,CASSESTEAFF
few,TRBV7-9,TRBD1,TRBJ2-2,TGTGCCAGCAGTCGGCCGGGACAGTACACCGGGGAGCTGTTTTTT,CASSRPGQYTGELFF
-,TRBV7-9,TRBD1,TRBJ2-1,TGTGCCAGCAGCGTCGACAGGGGGTACAATGAGCAGTTCTTC,CASSVDRGYNEQFF
-,TRBV7-8,-,TRBJ1-6,TGTGCCAGCAGCCCAGGGGTTGAGAATTCACCCCTCCACTTT,CASSPGVENSPLHF
-,TRBV19,-,TRBJ2-3,TGTGCCAGTTTCGACTGGGGAAGCGAAACGCAGTATTTT,CASFDWGSETQYF
-,TRBV25-1,-,TRBJ2-1,TGTGCCAGCGTTGGAGAACACAATGAGCAGTTCTTC,CASVGEHNEQFF
-,TRBV28,-,TRBJ1-5,TGTGCCAGCAGTTTATTCACAGGTAGCAATCAGCCCCAGCATTTT,CASSLFTGSNQPQHF
-,TRBV13,-,TRBJ2-2,TGTGCCAGCAGCTCCTCAGGGGAAACAGAGACCGGGGAGCTGTTTTTT,CASSSSGETETGELFF
-,TRBV4-1,-,TRBJ1-1,TGCGCCAGCAGCTTTTCGCGAGAAATTGAGACTTTCTTT,CASSFSREIETFF
-,TRBV4-1,-,TRBJ2-1,TGCGCCAGCAGCCAAGATGGTACTGGTGGAGAAGGTGCAGCACAGTTCTTC,CASSQDGTGGEGAAQFF
-,TRBV7-9,-,TRBJ2-1,TGTGCCAGCAGCTTAGCCTCGAACTTGAATGAGCAGTTCTTC,CASSLASNLNEQFF
-,TRBV14,-,TRBJ2-7,TGTGCCAGCAGCCAGTCCGAGCTCCTCTCCTACGAGCAGTACTTC,CASSQSELLSYEQYF
-,TRBV27,-,TRBJ2-1,TGTGCCAGCAGTCATATAGGTGGGGATGGCGGCGGTGAGCAGTTCTTC,CASSHIGGDGGGEQFF
-,TRBV29-1,-,TRBJ2-1,TGCAGCGTTGCTGGAGAGGACGGGGGTAACAATGAGCAGTTCTTC,CSVAGEDGGNNEQFF
-,TRBV29-1,TRBD1,TRBJ1-2,TGCAGCGTTGACCGGACAGGGGGCCTCAATGGCTACACCTTC,CSVDRTGGLNGYTF
few,TRBV7-2,TRBD1,TRBJ2-7,TGTGCCAGCAGCTTTTCACGGGACAGCGGATACGAGCAGTACTTC,CASSFSRDSGYEQYF
-,TRBV24-1,-,TRBJ1-5,TGTGCCACCAGTGCCCCACCTGACGGTAGCAATCAGCCCCAGCATTTT,CATSAPPDGSNQPQHF
once,TRBV2,-,TRBJ2-1,TGTGCCAACAGTTATACTAGTCCCAACAATGAGCAGTTCTTC,CANSYTSPNNEQFF
-,TRBV20-1,-,TRBJ2-6,TGCAGTGCTAGAATCAGAAAGGGACCTTTCTCTGGGGCCAACGTCCTGACTTTC,CSARIRKGPFSGANVLTF
-,TRBV27,TRBD2,TRBJ2-1,TGTGCCAGCAGTTACGATAGCGGGGGCTACAATGAGCAGTTCTTC,CASSYDSGGYNEQFF
-,TRBV4-1,TRBD2,TRBJ2-1,TGCGCCAGCAGCCAAGTAGCGGGAGGTGTCTACAATGAGCAGTTCTTC,CASSQVAGGVYNEQFF
-,TRBV9,TRBD1,TRBJ1-4,TGTGCCAGCAGCGGCCGGGACAGGGGGCATGAAAAACTGTTTTTT,CASSGRDRGHEKLFF
-,TRBV28,TRBD1,TRBJ1-4,TGTGCCAGCAGTTTATCAGGGGGCATCGAAAAACTGTTTTTT,CASSLSGGIEKLFF
-,TRBV12-3/TRBV12-4,-,TRBJ2-1,TGTGCCAGCAGTTTTGCGGGATCTTACAATGAGCAGTTCTTC,CASSFAGSYNEQFF
-,TRBV20-1,-,TRBJ2-1,TGCAGTGCTAGAGATGAGGGGGTTAATGAGCAGTTCTTC,CSARDEGVNEQFF
-,TRBV7-9,-,TRBJ1-2,TGTGCCAGCAGCCCCCAGATCCGGGCCCATATCGATGGCTACACCTTC,CASSPQIRAHIDGYTF
-,TRBV7-8,TRBD2,TRBJ2-1,TGTGCCAGCAGCTCCTTAGCGGGAGGGCCCCATGAGCAGTTCTTC,CASSSLAGGPHEQFF
-,TRBV12-3/TRBV12-4,-,TRBJ1-2,TGTGCCAGCAGTTTCGGCCTGCAGGGTGGCGATGGCTACACCTTC,CASSFGLQGGDGYTF
-,TRBV6-2/TRBV6-3,-,TRBJ2-7,TGTGCCAGCATCTACGATGACAGGGAGGAGTCCTACGAGCAGTACTTC,CASIYDDREESYEQYF
-,TRBV19,-,TRBJ1-1,TGTGCCAGTCGCTTAGGAGCCACAAAAGCTTTCTTT,CASRLGATKAFF
once,TRBV20-1,TRBD1,TRBJ1-2,TGCAGTGCTAGGGGGACAGGGGGTAGGAATGGCTACACCTTC,CSARGTGGRNGYTF
-,TRBV12-3/TRBV12-4,TRBD2,TRBJ2-5,TGTGCCAGCAGTCCCGGGACTAGCGGGGGGTTCCAAGAGACCCAGTACTTC,CASSPGTSGGFQETQYF
-,TRBV7-9,TRBD2,TRBJ2-2,TGTGCCAGCAGCTTAGGGGGGACTAGCGATCCCGGGGAGCTGTTTTTT,CASSLGGTSDPGELFF
-,TRBV5-1,TRBD2,TRBJ2-3,TGCGCCAGCAGCTTGGTGGGCGGGGACTACACAGATACGCAGTATTTT,CASSLVGGDYTDTQYF
-,TRBV7-9,-,TRBJ2-1,TGTGCCAGCAGCTTAGCCGTAGGTACAGGGTCGTACAATGAGCAGTTCTTC,CASSLAVGTGSYNEQFF
once,TRBV2,-,TRBJ1-5,TGTGCCAGCAGTGAAGCGCTTTGGGGTGGTAGCAATCAGCCCCAGCATTTT,CASSEALWGGSNQPQHF
-,TRBV15,TRBD1,TRBJ1-1,TGTGCCACCGCCTCCGGGACAGTAAACACTGAAGCTTTCTTT,CATASGTVNTEAFF
-,TRBV19,-,TRBJ1-6,TGTGCCAGTAGTACAGGGAATTCACCCCTCCACTTT,CASSTGNSPLHF
-,TRBV6-2/TRBV6-3,TRBD1,TRBJ1-2,TGTGCCAGCAGCCACAGGGGGCTTGATTCCTATGGCTACACCTTC,CASSHRGLDSYGYTF
-,TRBV3-1,-,TRBJ2-1,TGTGCCAGCAGTTCCAGGGGAAACTACAATGAGCAGTTCTTC,CASSSRGNYNEQFF